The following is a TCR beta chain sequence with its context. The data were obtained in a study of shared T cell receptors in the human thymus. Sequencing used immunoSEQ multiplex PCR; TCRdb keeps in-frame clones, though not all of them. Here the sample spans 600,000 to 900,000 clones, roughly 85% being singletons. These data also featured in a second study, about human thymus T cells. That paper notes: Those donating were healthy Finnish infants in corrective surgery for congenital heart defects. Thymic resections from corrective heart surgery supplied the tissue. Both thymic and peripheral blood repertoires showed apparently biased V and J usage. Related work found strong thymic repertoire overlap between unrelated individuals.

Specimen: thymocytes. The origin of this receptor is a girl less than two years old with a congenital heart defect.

In DNA, the CDR3 is TGTGCCAGCAGCTTCAGGGGGCTAGGGGGGACCCAGTACTTC. As protein: CASSFRGLGGTQYF. This chain links TRBV5-4 with TRBJ2-5; TRBD1 matches at 8 bases. With V trimmed by 2 bases and J by 7 bases, 7 bases remained unmatched. The germline CDR1 and CDR2 sequences are SGHNT and YYREEE (reference sequence). The CDR3 totals 14 residues. Combining the CDR3 with reference TRBV5-4 and TRBJ2-5 gives the whole variable domain ETGVTQSPTHLIKTRGQQVTLRCSSQSGHNTVSWYQQALGQGPQFIFQYYREEENGRGNFPPRFSGLQFPNYSSELNVNALELDDSALYLCASSFRGLGGTQYFGPGTRLLVL.